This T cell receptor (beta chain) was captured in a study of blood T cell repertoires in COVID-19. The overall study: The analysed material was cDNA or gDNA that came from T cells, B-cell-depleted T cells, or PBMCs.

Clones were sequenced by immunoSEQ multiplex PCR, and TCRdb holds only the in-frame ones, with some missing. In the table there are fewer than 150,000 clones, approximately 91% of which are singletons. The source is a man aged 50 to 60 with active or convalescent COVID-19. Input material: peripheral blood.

CDR3 in amino acids: CASTPGQLSDTQYF. The CDR3, as DNA: TGTGCCAGCACCCCGGGACAGTTATCAGATACGCAGTATTTT. V usage is TRBV6-6 and J usage is TRBJ2-3; 7 bases align to TRBD1. V shed 7 bases, J shed 4 bases, and the junction held 8 bases outside the gene matches. This CDR3 comprises 14 residues. In germline, CDR1 is MNHNY, CDR2 SVGAGI (reference sequence).